The sequence of this T cell receptor (beta chain) was determined in a study of OX40 agonist ivuxolimab in advanced cancers. Study overall: Patients' therapy was ivuxolimab, an antibody that acts as an agonist of OX40 (CD134). The study reported partial responses in three patients: one hepatocellular carcinoma, two cutaneous melanoma.

Clones were read by immunoSEQ multiplex PCR, and TCRdb kept only the in-frame ones, dropping some. The profile shows fewer than 50,000 clones, around four fifths of them singletons. Patients with autoimmune history or systemic immunosuppression were excluded. In this sample, this clone turned up a few times. V shed 5 bases and J shed 3 bases, with 8 bases lying between them. CDR3 length: 13 residues. Germline CDR1 SEHNR, CDR2 FQNEAQ (reference sequence). The chain recombines TRBV7-9 with TRBJ1-5; D ambiguous. The clonotype originates from an adult with an advanced solid tumor such as melanoma, head and neck, liver or kidney cancer. Sequenced material: CD4+ or CD8+ T cells sorted from blood, taken in a trial of the OX40 agonist ivuxolimab. CDR3 in DNA: TGTGCCAGCAGCCTTGGGGTCAATCAGCCCCAGCATTTT. As protein: CASSLGVNQPQHF. The full variable domain, its missing parts supplied by reference TRBV7-9 and TRBJ1-5, is DTGVSQNPRHKITKRGQNVTFRCDPISEHNRLYWYRQTLGQGPEFLTYFQNEAQLEKSRLLSDRFSAERPKGSFSTLEIQRTEQGDSAMYLCASSLGVNQPQHFGDGTRLSIL.